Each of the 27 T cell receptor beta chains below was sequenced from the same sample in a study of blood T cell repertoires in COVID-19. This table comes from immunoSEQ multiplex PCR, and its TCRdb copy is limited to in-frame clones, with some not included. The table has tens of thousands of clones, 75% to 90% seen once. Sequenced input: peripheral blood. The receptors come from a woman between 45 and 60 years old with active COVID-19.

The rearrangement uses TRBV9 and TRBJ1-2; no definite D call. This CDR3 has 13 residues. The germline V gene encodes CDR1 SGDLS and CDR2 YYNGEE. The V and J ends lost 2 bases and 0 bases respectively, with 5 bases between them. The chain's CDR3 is CASSVSPNYGYTF. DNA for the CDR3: TGTGCCAGCAGCGTTTCTCCTAACTATGGCTACACCTTC.

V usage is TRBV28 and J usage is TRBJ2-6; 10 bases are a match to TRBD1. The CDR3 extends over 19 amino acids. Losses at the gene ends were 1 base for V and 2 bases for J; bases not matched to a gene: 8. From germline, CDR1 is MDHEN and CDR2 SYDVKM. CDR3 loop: CASSLSGQGTKAGANVLTF. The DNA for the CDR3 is TGTGCCAGCAGTTTATCGGGACAGGGGACGAAGGCTGGGGCCAACGTCCTGACTTTC.

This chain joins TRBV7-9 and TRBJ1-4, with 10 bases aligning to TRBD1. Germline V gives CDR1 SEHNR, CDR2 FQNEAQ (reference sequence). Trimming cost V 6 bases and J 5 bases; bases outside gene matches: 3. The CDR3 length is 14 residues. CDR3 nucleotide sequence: TGTGCCAGCAGTCCGGGACAGGGGAATGAAAAACTGTTTTTT. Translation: CASSPGQGNEKLFF.

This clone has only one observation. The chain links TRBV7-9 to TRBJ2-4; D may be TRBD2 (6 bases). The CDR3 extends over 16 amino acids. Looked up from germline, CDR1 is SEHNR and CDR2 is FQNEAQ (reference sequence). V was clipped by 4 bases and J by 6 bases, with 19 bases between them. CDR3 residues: CASSYSPGLALNIQYF. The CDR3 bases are TGTGCCAGCAGCTATTCCCCGGGACTGGCCCTAAACATTCAGTACTTC. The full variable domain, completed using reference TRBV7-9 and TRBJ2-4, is DTGVSQNPRHKITKRGQNVTFRCDPISEHNRLYWYRQTLGQGPEFLTYFQNEAQLEKSRLLSDRFSAERPKGSFSTLEIQRTEQGDSAMYLCASSYSPGLALNIQYFGAGTRLSVL.

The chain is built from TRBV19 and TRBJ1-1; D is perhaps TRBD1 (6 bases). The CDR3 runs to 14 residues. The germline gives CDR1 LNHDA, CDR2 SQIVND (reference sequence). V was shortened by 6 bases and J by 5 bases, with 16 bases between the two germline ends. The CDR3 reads CASSPGTSRTEAFF. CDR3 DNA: TGTGCCAGTAGCCCCGGGACATCTCGGACTGAAGCTTTCTTT.

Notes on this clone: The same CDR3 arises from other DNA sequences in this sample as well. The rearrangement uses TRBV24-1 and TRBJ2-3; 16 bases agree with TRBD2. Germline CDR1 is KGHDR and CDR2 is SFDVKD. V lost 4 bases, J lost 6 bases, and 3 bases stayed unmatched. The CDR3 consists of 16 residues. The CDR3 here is CATSEGTSGRADTQYF. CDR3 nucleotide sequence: TGTGCCACCAGTGAGGGGACTAGCGGGAGGGCGGATACGCAGTATTTT.

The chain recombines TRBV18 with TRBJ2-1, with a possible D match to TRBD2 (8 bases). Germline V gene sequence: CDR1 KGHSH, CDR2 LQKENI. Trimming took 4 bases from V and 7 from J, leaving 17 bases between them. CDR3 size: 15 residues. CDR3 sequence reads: CASSQTGPGGNEQFF. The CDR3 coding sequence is TGTGCCAGCTCACAGACAGGGCCGGGGGGGAATGAGCAGTTCTTC.

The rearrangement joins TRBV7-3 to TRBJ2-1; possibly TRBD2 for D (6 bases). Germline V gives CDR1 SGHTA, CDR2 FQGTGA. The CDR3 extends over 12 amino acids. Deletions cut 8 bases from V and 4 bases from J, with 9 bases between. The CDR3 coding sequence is TGTGCCAGCGGCAGCGGGTACAATGAGCAGTTCTTC. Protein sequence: CASGSGYNEQFF.

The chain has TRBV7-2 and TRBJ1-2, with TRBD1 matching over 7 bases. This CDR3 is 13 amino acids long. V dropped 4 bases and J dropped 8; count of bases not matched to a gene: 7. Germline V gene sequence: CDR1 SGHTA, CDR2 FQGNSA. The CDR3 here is CASSSRQGSGYTF. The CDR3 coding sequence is TGTGCCAGCAGCTCTAGACAGGGCTCCGGCTACACCTTC. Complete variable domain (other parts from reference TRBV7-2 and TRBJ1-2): GAGVSQSPSNKVTEKGKDVELRCDPISGHTALYWYRQSLGQGLEFLIYFQGNSAPDKSGLPSDRFSAERTGGSVSTLTIQRTQQEDSAVYLCASSSRQGSGYTFGSGTRLTVV.

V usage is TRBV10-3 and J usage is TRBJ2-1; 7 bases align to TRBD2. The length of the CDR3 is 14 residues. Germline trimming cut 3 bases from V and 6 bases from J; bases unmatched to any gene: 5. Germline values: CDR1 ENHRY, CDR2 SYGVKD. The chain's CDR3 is CAISEGGRGNEQFF. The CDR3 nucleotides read TGTGCCATCAGTGAAGGCGGGAGAGGCAATGAGCAGTTCTTC.

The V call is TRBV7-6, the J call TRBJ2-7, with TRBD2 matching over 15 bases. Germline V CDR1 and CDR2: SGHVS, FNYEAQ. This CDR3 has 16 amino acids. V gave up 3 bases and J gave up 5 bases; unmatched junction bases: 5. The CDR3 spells CASSLGTSGRPNEQYF. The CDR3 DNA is TGTGCCAGCAGCTTGGGGACTAGCGGGAGGCCCAACGAGCAGTACTTC.

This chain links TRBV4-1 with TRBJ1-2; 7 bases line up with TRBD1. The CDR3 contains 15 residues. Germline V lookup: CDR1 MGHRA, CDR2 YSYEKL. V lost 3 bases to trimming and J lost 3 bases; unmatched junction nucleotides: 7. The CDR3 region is CASSQGPTGDYGYTF. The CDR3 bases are TGCGCCAGCAGCCAGGGACCTACAGGGGACTATGGCTACACCTTC.

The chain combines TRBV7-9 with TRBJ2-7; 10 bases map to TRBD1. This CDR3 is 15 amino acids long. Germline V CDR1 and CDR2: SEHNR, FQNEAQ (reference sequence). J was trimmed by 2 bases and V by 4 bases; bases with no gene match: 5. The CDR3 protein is CASSSGQGVTYEQYF. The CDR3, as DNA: TGTGCCAGCAGCTCAGGACAGGGGGTGACCTACGAGCAGTACTTC.

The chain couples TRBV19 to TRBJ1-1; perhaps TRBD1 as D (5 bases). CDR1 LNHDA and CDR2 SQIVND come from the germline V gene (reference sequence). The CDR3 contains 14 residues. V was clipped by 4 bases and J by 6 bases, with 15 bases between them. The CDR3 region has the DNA TGTGCCAGTAGTACCGACCGGGGGGTTGCTGAAGCTTTCTTT. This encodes CASSTDRGVAEAFF.

The chain's CDR3 is CASSTHRARNTIYF. In nucleotides, the CDR3 is TGTGCCAGCAGCACACACAGGGCTCGGAACACCATATATTTT. The genes are TRBV5-6 and TRBJ1-3; D perhaps matches TRBD1 (6 bases). The CDR3 runs 14 residues. V lost 4 bases and J lost 7, with 15 bases in between. Germline assignment: CDR1 SGHDT and CDR2 YYEEEE.

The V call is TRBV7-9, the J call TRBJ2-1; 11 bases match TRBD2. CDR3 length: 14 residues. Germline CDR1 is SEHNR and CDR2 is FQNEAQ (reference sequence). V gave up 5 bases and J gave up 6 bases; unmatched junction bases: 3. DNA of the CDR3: TGTGCCAGCAGCGAACTAGCGGGAGTCAATGAGCAGTTCTTC. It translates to CASSELAGVNEQFF.

CDR3 coding DNA: TGTGCCAGTAGTATACTAGCGGGAATCACCGGGGAGCTGTTTTTT. It encodes CASSILAGITGELFF. This rearrangement joins TRBV19 to TRBJ2-2; 9 bases align to TRBD2. The germline CDR1 and CDR2 sequences are LNHDA and SQIVND (reference sequence). The CDR3 extends over 15 amino acids. The ends lost 2 bases at V and 4 bases at J; junction bases unmatched: 2.

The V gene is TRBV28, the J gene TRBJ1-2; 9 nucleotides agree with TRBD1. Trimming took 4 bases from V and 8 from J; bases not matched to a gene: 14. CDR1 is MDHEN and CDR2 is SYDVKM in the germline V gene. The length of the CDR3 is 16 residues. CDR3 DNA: TGTGCCAGCAGTTCCCAGCTTACAGGGGGCGCAGGGGGCTACACCTTC. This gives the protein CASSSQLTGGAGGYTF.

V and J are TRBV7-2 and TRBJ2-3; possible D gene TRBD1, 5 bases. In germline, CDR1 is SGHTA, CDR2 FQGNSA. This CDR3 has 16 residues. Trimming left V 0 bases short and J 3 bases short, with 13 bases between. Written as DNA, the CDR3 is TGTGCCAGCAGCTTAGCCAGGACAATGGTGACAGATACGCAGTATTTT. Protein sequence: CASSLARTMVTDTQYF.

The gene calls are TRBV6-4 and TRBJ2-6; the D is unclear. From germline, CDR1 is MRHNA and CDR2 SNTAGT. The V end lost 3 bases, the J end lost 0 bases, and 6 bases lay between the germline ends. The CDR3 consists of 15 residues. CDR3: CASSEGDSGANVLTF. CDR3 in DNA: TGTGCCAGCAGTGAGGGCGACTCTGGGGCCAACGTCCTGACTTTC.

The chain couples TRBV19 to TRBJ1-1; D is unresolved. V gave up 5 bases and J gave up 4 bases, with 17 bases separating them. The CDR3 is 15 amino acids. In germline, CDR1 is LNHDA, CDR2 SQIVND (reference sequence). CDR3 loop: CASSPDLGRFTEAFF. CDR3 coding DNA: TGTGCCAGTAGTCCAGACTTGGGGAGATTCACTGAAGCTTTCTTT.

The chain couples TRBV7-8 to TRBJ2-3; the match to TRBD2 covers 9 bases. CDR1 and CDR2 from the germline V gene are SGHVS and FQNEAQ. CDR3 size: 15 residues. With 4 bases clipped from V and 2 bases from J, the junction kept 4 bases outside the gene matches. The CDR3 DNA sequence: TGTGCCAGCAGCTCCAGACTAGCGGTCACAGATACGCAGTATTTT. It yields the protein CASSSRLAVTDTQYF.

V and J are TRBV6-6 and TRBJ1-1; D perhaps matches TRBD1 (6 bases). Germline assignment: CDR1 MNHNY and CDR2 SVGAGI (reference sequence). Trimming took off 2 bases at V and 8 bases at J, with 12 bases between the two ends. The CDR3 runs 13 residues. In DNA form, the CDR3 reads TGTGCCAGCAGTTACCCGGACAGTCTCGAAGCTTTCTTT. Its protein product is CASSYPDSLEAFF.

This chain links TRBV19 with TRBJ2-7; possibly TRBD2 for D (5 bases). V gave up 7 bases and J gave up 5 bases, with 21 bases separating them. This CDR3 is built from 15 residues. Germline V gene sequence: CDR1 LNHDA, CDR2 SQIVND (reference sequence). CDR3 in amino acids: CASMRADGDFHEQYF. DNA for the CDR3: TGTGCCAGTATGAGGGCGGACGGGGATTTTCACGAGCAGTACTTC.

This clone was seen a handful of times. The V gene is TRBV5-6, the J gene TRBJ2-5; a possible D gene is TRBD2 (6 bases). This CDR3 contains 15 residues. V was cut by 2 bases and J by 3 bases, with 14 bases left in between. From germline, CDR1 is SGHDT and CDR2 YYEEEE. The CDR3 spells CASSFWAGLKETQYF. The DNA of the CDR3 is TGTGCCAGCAGCTTTTGGGCGGGACTCAAAGAGACCCAGTACTTC. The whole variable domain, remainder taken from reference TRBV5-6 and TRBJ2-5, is DAGVTQSPTHLIKTRGQQVTLRCSPKSGHDTVSWYQQALGQGPQFIFQYYEEEERQRGNFPDRFSGHQFPNYSSELNVNALLLGDSALYLCASSFWAGLKETQYFGPGTRLLVL.

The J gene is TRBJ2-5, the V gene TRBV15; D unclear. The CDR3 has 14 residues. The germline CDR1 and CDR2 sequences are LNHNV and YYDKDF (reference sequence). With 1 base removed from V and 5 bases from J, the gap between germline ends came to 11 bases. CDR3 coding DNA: TGTGCCACCAGCAGAGGTAATCGCGATGAGACCCAGTACTTC. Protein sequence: CATSRGNRDETQYF.

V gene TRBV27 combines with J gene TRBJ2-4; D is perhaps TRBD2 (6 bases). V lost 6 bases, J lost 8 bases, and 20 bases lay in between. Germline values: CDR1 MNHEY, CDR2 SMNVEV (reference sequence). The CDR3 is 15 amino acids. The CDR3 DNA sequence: TGTGCCAGCAGCTCCTTAGCGGAGACGGGGGACATTCAGTACTTC. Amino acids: CASSSLAETGDIQYF.